These T cell receptor beta chains were read from a single sample in a study of T-cell memory formation after mild COVID-19. TCRdb redid the calling of the 5' RACE reads with MiXCR, one entry per CDR3 protein. Of about 560,000 distinct CDR3 sequences listed, roughly 18% are singletons. Source material: PBMCs or a T cell subset sorted from them (not recorded which). The receptors come from an adult woman who had mild COVID-19 (a few samples of this study predate the infection). Cell type and time point are not known. Both conserved end residues are part of each CDR3. The order of the fields is clone size, V gene, D gene, J gene, CDR3 DNA, CDR3 protein. D genes are given only for firm matches. Not all rows give a size; the values are once, few, many and, for expanded clones, a class.

clone_size: many
v_call: TRBV24-1
d_call: TRBD1
j_call: TRBJ2-1
cdr3_nt: TGTGCCACCAGTGCTCGACTCGGGACAGGGGGCAACAATGAGCAGTTCTTC
cdr3_aa: CATSARLGTGGNNEQFF

clone_size: NA
v_call: TRBV29-1
d_call: NA
j_call: TRBJ1-1
cdr3_nt: TGCAGCGTTGAGTTGACAGTTAACACTGAAGCCTTCTTT
cdr3_aa: CSVELTVNTEAFF

clone_size: NA
v_call: TRBV10-3
d_call: NA
j_call: TRBJ1-2
cdr3_nt: TGTGCCATCAGTGGAGGACTAACAGGGAGCTATAGAAACTATGGCTACACCTTC
cdr3_aa: CAISGGLTGSYRNYGYTF

clone_size: few
v_call: TRBV20-1
d_call: NA
j_call: TRBJ2-1
cdr3_nt: TGCAGTGCTAGACAACTAGGGACATTC
cdr3_aa: CSARQLGTF

clone_size: NA
v_call: TRBV5-1
d_call: TRBD1
j_call: TRBJ1-5
cdr3_nt: TGCGCCAGCAGCTTGGATACAGGGGAGGATCAGCCCCAGCATTTT
cdr3_aa: CASSLDTGEDQPQHF

clone_size: many
v_call: TRBV3-1
d_call: NA
j_call: TRBJ2-7
cdr3_nt: TGTGCCAGTTCCCACGGTGGAGGCGAGCAGTACTTC
cdr3_aa: CASSHGGGEQYF

clone_size: many
v_call: TRBV29-1
d_call: TRBD1
j_call: TRBJ2-1
cdr3_nt: TGCAGCGCGGCGGACAGGGGTACGAATGAGCAGTTCTTC
cdr3_aa: CSAADRGTNEQFF

clone_size: few
v_call: TRBV7-8
d_call: NA
j_call: TRBJ1-1
cdr3_nt: TGTGCCAGCACGGCAGAGGGTTTGTACACTGAAGCTTTCTTT
cdr3_aa: CASTAEGLYTEAFF

clone_size: many
v_call: TRBV18
d_call: NA
j_call: TRBJ1-1
cdr3_nt: TGTGCCAGCTCACAGGGTTCCACTGAAGCTTTCTTT
cdr3_aa: CASSQGSTEAFF

clone_size: NA
v_call: TRBV18
d_call: NA
j_call: TRBJ1-4
cdr3_nt: TGTGCCAGCTCGAGCAGGGCCTTTGCAACTAATGAAAAACTGTTTTTT
cdr3_aa: CASSSRAFATNEKLFF

clone_size: once
v_call: TRBV5-4
d_call: NA
j_call: TRBJ2-5
cdr3_nt: TGTGCCAGCAGCTTGGCCCCAAGGGAACAGTTACAAGAGACCCAGTACTTC
cdr3_aa: CASSLAPREQLQETQYF

clone_size: NA
v_call: TRBV29-1
d_call: NA
j_call: TRBJ2-1
cdr3_nt: TGCAGCGTTGAGAGCCTATACAATGAGCAGTTCTTC
cdr3_aa: CSVESLYNEQFF

clone_size: NA
v_call: TRBV7-9
d_call: TRBD1
j_call: TRBJ2-7
cdr3_nt: TGTGCCAGCAGCTTAGGTAGGACAGGGAGCGGTCACGAGCAGTACTTC
cdr3_aa: CASSLGRTGSGHEQYF

clone_size: NA
v_call: TRBV7-3
d_call: NA
j_call: TRBJ2-1
cdr3_nt: TGTGCCAGCAGCCCGTCTCGCTGGGGCAATGAGCAGTTCTTC
cdr3_aa: CASSPSRWGNEQFF

clone_size: NA
v_call: TRBV29-1
d_call: TRBD2
j_call: TRBJ2-1
cdr3_nt: TGCAGCGTTGAGGGGCTAGCGGCCAATGAGCAGTTCTTC
cdr3_aa: CSVEGLAANEQFF

clone_size: NA
v_call: TRBV3-1
d_call: NA
j_call: TRBJ2-1
cdr3_nt: TGTGCCAGCAGCCAAGGACCCGGGGCGTCCCAGTTCTTC
cdr3_aa: CASSQGPGASQFF

clone_size: NA
v_call: TRBV11-3
d_call: NA
j_call: TRBJ2-4
cdr3_nt: TGTGCCAGCAGCTCTCCAGCGGTCGCCAAAAACATTCAGTACTTC
cdr3_aa: CASSSPAVAKNIQYF

clone_size: NA
v_call: TRBV5-6
d_call: NA
j_call: TRBJ1-2
cdr3_nt: TGTGCCAGCAGCTTGAGTCCGGACAGCGGGCTTGGCTACACCTTC
cdr3_aa: CASSLSPDSGLGYTF

clone_size: few
v_call: TRBV20-1
d_call: NA
j_call: TRBJ1-1
cdr3_nt: TGCAGTGCTCAAACTCCGAGGGGGACGAACACTGAAGCTTTCTTT
cdr3_aa: CSAQTPRGTNTEAFF

clone_size: NA
v_call: TRBV27
d_call: NA
j_call: TRBJ2-3
cdr3_nt: TGTGCCAGCAAGGACACCACAGATACGCAGTATTTT
cdr3_aa: CASKDTTDTQYF

clone_size: NA
v_call: TRBV2
d_call: NA
j_call: TRBJ2-7
cdr3_nt: TGTGCCAGCAGTGAAGGTCACAGCGAGCAGTACTTC
cdr3_aa: CASSEGHSEQYF

clone_size: many
v_call: TRBV28
d_call: TRBD1
j_call: TRBJ2-5
cdr3_nt: TGTGCCAGCAGTTTATTGGATGGGCGCCCAGGGGGGACCCAGTACTTC
cdr3_aa: CASSLLDGRPGGTQYF

clone_size: NA
v_call: TRBV25-1
d_call: NA
j_call: TRBJ1-2
cdr3_nt: TGTGCCAGCAGTGAATCCCCTGAACATGGCTACACCTTC
cdr3_aa: CASSESPEHGYTF

clone_size: NA
v_call: TRBV2
d_call: NA
j_call: TRBJ2-5
cdr3_nt: TGTGCCAGCAGTGAAATGACCACAGGGCAAGAGACCCAGTACTTC
cdr3_aa: CASSEMTTGQETQYF

clone_size: NA
v_call: TRBV12-3/TRBV12-4
d_call: TRBD1
j_call: TRBJ2-3
cdr3_nt: TGTGCCAGCAGTCGGGACAGGGAAGGTTTTAGCACAGATACGCAGTATTTT
cdr3_aa: CASSRDREGFSTDTQYF

clone_size: NA
v_call: TRBV29-1
d_call: NA
j_call: TRBJ2-7
cdr3_nt: TGCAGCGTTGACGGGGAGGAGAGCTCCTACGAGCAGTACTTC
cdr3_aa: CSVDGEESSYEQYF

clone_size: NA
v_call: TRBV6-4
d_call: TRBD1
j_call: TRBJ2-1
cdr3_nt: TGTGCCAGCAGTGACTCTTCCCTAGGGGGCGGTGAGCAGTTCTTC
cdr3_aa: CASSDSSLGGGEQFF

clone_size: NA
v_call: TRBV20-1
d_call: NA
j_call: TRBJ2-5
cdr3_nt: TGCAGTGCTAGTGAAGGGGGAGTAGGGGAGACCCAGTACTTC
cdr3_aa: CSASEGGVGETQYF

clone_size: NA
v_call: TRBV28
d_call: TRBD2
j_call: TRBJ2-1
cdr3_nt: TGTGCCAGCACCCTAGCGGGAGGCAGGAATGAGCAGTTCTTC
cdr3_aa: CASTLAGGRNEQFF

clone_size: many
v_call: TRBV7-8
d_call: TRBD2
j_call: TRBJ2-7
cdr3_nt: TGTGCCAGCAGCCCGGGAGGGGGATACGAGCAGTACTTC
cdr3_aa: CASSPGGGYEQYF

clone_size: NA
v_call: TRBV19
d_call: NA
j_call: TRBJ1-2
cdr3_nt: TGTGCCAGTAAGTCGGGACGGGGTAACTATGGCTACACCTTC
cdr3_aa: CASKSGRGNYGYTF

clone_size: NA
v_call: TRBV20-1
d_call: NA
j_call: TRBJ2-3
cdr3_nt: TGCAGTGCTAGGAGGGGAGGAGAGCCCACAGATACGCAGTATTTT
cdr3_aa: CSARRGGEPTDTQYF

clone_size: many
v_call: TRBV7-2
d_call: NA
j_call: TRBJ2-1
cdr3_nt: TGTGCCAGCAGCCCGCAGGGTGCCCCCTACAATGAGCAGTTCTTC
cdr3_aa: CASSPQGAPYNEQFF

clone_size: NA
v_call: TRBV29-1
d_call: NA
j_call: TRBJ1-1
cdr3_nt: TGCAGCGTTGGAGGGGACCTGAACACTGAAGCTTTCTTT
cdr3_aa: CSVGGDLNTEAFF

clone_size: few
v_call: TRBV11-2
d_call: TRBD2
j_call: TRBJ2-7
cdr3_nt: TGTGCCAGCAGCTTAACTAGCGGGTACTACGAGCAGTACTTC
cdr3_aa: CASSLTSGYYEQYF

clone_size: few
v_call: TRBV12-3/TRBV12-4
d_call: TRBD1
j_call: TRBJ2-5
cdr3_nt: TGTGCCAGCAGCCCAACGGACGCGGGACAGGTCTGGGAGACCCAGTACTTC
cdr3_aa: CASSPTDAGQVWETQYF

clone_size: NA
v_call: TRBV5-6
d_call: TRBD1
j_call: TRBJ2-3
cdr3_nt: TGTGCCAGCAGCCCACTGACAGGGGTGGAAGATACGCAGTATTTT
cdr3_aa: CASSPLTGVEDTQYF

clone_size: few
v_call: TRBV5-6
d_call: NA
j_call: TRBJ2-6
cdr3_nt: TGTGCCAGCAGCCTCGGGGCCCGCACTTCCTCTGGGGCCAACGTCCTGACTTTC
cdr3_aa: CASSLGARTSSGANVLTF

clone_size: NA
v_call: TRBV5-6
d_call: NA
j_call: TRBJ1-1
cdr3_nt: TGTGCCAGCAGCCGCCAGGACAGACAAGCTTTCTTT
cdr3_aa: CASSRQDRQAFF

clone_size: few
v_call: TRBV7-9
d_call: TRBD2
j_call: TRBJ2-1
cdr3_nt: TGTGCCAGCAGCTCTAACAGCGGGAGCTCCTACAATGAGCAGTTCTTC
cdr3_aa: CASSSNSGSSYNEQFF

clone_size: NA
v_call: TRBV4-1
d_call: NA
j_call: TRBJ2-7
cdr3_nt: TGCGCCAGCAGCCAAGATAAAGGTTTAGATGAGTACTTC
cdr3_aa: CASSQDKGLDEYF

clone_size: NA
v_call: TRBV29-1
d_call: TRBD2
j_call: TRBJ2-3
cdr3_nt: TGCAGCGCACGAGCGGGGGCCTTCACAGATACGCAGTATTTT
cdr3_aa: CSARAGAFTDTQYF

clone_size: few
v_call: TRBV5-1
d_call: TRBD1
j_call: TRBJ2-7
cdr3_nt: TGCGCCAGCAGCAGGAGAACAGGGGACGAGCAGTACTTC
cdr3_aa: CASSRRTGDEQYF

clone_size: NA
v_call: TRBV30
d_call: NA
j_call: TRBJ1-2
cdr3_nt: TGTGCCTGGAGTGTATACGGGGGAAATAACTATGGCTACACCTTC
cdr3_aa: CAWSVYGGNNYGYTF

clone_size: few
v_call: TRBV12-3/TRBV12-4
d_call: NA
j_call: TRBJ2-1
cdr3_nt: TGTGCCAGCAGTTTAGTAAGTACGAGCAATGAGCAGTTCTTC
cdr3_aa: CASSLVSTSNEQFF

clone_size: many
v_call: TRBV18
d_call: NA
j_call: TRBJ2-7
cdr3_nt: TGTGCCAGCTCACCTGACGTATCCTACGAGCAGTACTTC
cdr3_aa: CASSPDVSYEQYF

clone_size: NA
v_call: TRBV11-2
d_call: NA
j_call: TRBJ1-2
cdr3_nt: TGTGCCAGCAGCTTAGATGGCGGGCGGGGTACCTATGGCTACACCTTC
cdr3_aa: CASSLDGGRGTYGYTF

clone_size: NA
v_call: TRBV7-9
d_call: NA
j_call: TRBJ2-2
cdr3_nt: TGTGCCAGCATCGACACCGGGGAGCTGTTTTTT
cdr3_aa: CASIDTGELFF